This T cell receptor (beta chain) was identified during a study of blood T cell repertoires in COVID-19. As for the study in general: COVID-19 samples collected from the United States, Italy and Spain covered acute and convalescent phases.

The study drew participants aged 18 to 89 years from approximately 23 US areas. The table lists this clone with a count of one. Original processing notes: Scientists estimated how many nucleated cells there were by amplifying reference gene primers. The repertoire was sequenced with immunoSEQ multiplex PCR; TCRdb's copy has only in-frame clones and lacks some. Clone size and the V and J calls come from that table; the DNA yielded D and trimming. The table has about 270,000 clones, around 89% seen once. J gave up 7 bases and V 8 bases, and 13 bases lay outside the gene matches. The CDR3 has 16 amino acids. Germline lookup yields CDR1 MNHEY and CDR2 SMNVEV (reference sequence).

This chain connects TRBV27 to TRBJ2-1; 11 bases are shared with TRBD2. The sequenced sample was PBMCs or T cells enriched from blood (not recorded which). This clonotype originated in a young woman with acute COVID-19. The CDR3: CASETGTSGAGNEQFF. The CDR3 nucleotides read TGTGCCAGCGAAACCGGGACTAGCGGAGCCGGGAATGAGCAGTTCTTC.